This T cell receptor (beta chain) appears in the sequencing data of a study of cytomegalovirus exposure and HLA in healthy donors. Study as a whole: It was reported in a later analysis that the 95 to 150 validation repertoires used the same platform as the approximately 670 first-cohort repertoires. General study points: The CMV antigen specificity of a few CMV-associated chains was confirmed through in vitro analysis. 150 or so TCR beta chains were listed as cytomegalovirus-associated. Using the classifier, cytomegalovirus status was reportedly diagnosed with high specificity and sensitivity.

Of note for this clone: Its antigen is not known.

The ends were cut back, 0 bases at V and 2 bases at J, with 8 bases in the middle. Per germline, CDR1 LGHNA and CDR2 YNFKEQ. The CDR3 loop spans 15 amino acids. Sequencing used immunoSEQ multiplex PCR; TCRdb keeps in-frame clones, though not all of them. The sample holds over 90,000 clones, about 95% seen once. J is TRBJ1-5 and V is TRBV4-2; D call uncertain. The TCR sequence derives from a woman between 18 and 29 years old in good health and CMV-seronegative. The sequencing input was PBMCs. Here the CDR3 DNA reads TGTGCCAGCAGCCAAGAGCGGCTGGGCAATCAGCCCCAGCATTTT. Translation: CASSQERLGNQPQHF.